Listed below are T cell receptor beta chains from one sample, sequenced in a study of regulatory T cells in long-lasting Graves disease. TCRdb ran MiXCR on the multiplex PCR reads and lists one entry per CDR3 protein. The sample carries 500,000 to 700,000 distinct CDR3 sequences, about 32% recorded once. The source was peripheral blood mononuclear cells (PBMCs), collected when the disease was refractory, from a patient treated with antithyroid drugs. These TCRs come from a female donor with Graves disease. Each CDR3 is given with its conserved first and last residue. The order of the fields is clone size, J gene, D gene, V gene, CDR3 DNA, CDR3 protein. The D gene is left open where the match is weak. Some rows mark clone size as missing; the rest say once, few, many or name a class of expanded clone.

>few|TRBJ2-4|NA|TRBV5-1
TGCGCCAGCAGCTTGGACCCAGGGAGTGCCAAAAACATTCAGTACTTC
CASSLDPGSAKNIQYF
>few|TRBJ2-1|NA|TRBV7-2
TGTGCCACGATAGGATTGGGCGGAAATGAGCAGTTCTTC
CATIGLGGNEQFF
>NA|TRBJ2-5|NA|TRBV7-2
TGTGCCAGCAGCTTAGTTGGGGGGCCCCAAGAGACCCAGTACTTC
CASSLVGGPQETQYF
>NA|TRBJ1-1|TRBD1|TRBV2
TGTGCCAGCAGTCGGGGACAGGGGGCCGTCATGAACACTGAAGCTTTCTTT
CASSRGQGAVMNTEAFF
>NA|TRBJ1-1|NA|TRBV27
TGTGCCAGCAGTTTAGCCGCCAGGGAGAACACTGAAGCTTTCTTT
CASSLAARENTEAFF
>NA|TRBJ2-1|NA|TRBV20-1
TGCAGTGCTAGAGGGTCGGGCCCCAGCTCCTACAATGAGCAGTTCTTC
CSARGSGPSSYNEQFF
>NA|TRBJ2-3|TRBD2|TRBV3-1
TGTGCCAGCAGCCAAGAGAAGGTAGCGGGTATCCCAGATACGCAGTATTTT
CASSQEKVAGIPDTQYF
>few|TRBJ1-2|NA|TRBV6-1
TGTGCCAGCAGTGAAGGTTCCCCCGGGGTCTTCTATGGCTACACCTTC
CASSEGSPGVFYGYTF
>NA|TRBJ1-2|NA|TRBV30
TGTGCCTGGAGTGCAGTAGGAGGTGGCTATGGCTACACCTTC
CAWSAVGGGYGYTF
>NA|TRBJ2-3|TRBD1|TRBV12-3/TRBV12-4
TGTGCCAGCAGCCCAGGACAGGGGAGTACAGATACGCAGTATTTT
CASSPGQGSTDTQYF
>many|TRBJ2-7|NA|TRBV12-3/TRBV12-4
TGTGCCAGCAGTCCTCGGAGGGCCGGTGGCGAGCAGTACTTC
CASSPRRAGGEQYF
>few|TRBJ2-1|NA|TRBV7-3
TGTGCCAGCAGCATCGATCTGAACAATGAGCAGTTCTTC
CASSIDLNNEQFF
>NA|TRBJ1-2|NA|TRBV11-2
TGTGCCTGGAGGGTGGCAGCTTATGGCTACACCTTC
CAWRVAAYGYTF
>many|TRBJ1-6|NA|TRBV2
TGTGCCAGCAGTGTACAGGAGGGGAATTCACCCCTCCACTTT
CASSVQEGNSPLHF
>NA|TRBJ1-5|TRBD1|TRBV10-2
TGCGCCAGCAGCGACAGGGACTTTGGCAATCAGCCCCAGCATTTT
CASSDRDFGNQPQHF
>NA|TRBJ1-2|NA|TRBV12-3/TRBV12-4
TGTGCCAGCAGCGGGGGTAGTTTTAGCAGGCGGAACTATGGCTACACCTTC
CASSGGSFSRRNYGYTF
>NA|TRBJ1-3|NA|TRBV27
TGTGCCAGCAGTCCCGTGGACGGGTACTCTGGAAACACCATATATTTT
CASSPVDGYSGNTIYF
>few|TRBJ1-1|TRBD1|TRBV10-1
TGCGCCAGCAGTCGGACAGGGGCGGTCACTGAAGCTTTCTTT
CASSRTGAVTEAFF
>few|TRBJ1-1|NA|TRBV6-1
TGTGCCAGCACCGCCGTCGGGCTGGGGCCGAACACTGAAGCTTTCTTT
CASTAVGLGPNTEAFF
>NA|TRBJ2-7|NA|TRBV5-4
TGTGCCAGCAGCCCCCGAGGCTCGGGCTACGAGCAGTACTTC
CASSPRGSGYEQYF
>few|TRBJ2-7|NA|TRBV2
TGTGCCAGCAGTGAATTTTTAGTTAAATCGGGTGGCAGAGCCTACGAGCAGTACTTC
CASSEFLVKSGGRAYEQYF
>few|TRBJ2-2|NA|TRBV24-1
TGTGCCACGCAGGCCCAAGGTTTGACCGGGGAGCTGTTTTTT
CATQAQGLTGELFF
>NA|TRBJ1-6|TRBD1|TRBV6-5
TGTGCCAGCAGTTGCTCAGGGGGAAATTCACCCCTCCACTTT
CASSCSGGNSPLHF
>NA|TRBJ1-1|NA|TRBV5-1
TGCGCCAGCAGCTTGGGACCCATGAGCACTGAAGCTTTCTTT
CASSLGPMSTEAFF
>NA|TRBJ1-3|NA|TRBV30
TGTGCCTGGAGTCCAGGGATCAGATCTGGAAACACCATATATTTT
CAWSPGIRSGNTIYF
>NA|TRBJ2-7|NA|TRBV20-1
TGCAGTGCTAATTCGGGCGACTACGAGCAGTACTTC
CSANSGDYEQYF
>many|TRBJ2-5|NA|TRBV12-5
TGTGCTAGTGCCAAAGGGGAGACCCAGTACTTC
CASAKGETQYF
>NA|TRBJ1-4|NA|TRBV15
TGTGCCACCAGCAGAAGCAGGGGTCCCGATGATGAAAAACTGTTTTTT
CATSRSRGPDDEKLFF
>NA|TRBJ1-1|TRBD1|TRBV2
TGTGCCAGCAGTGAATGGGACAGGGCAGAAGCTTTCTTT
CASSEWDRAEAFF
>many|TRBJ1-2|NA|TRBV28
TGTGCCAGCCTCCCCTACGGGCGTCTTAACTATGGCTACACCTTC
CASLPYGRLNYGYTF
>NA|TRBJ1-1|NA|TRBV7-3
TGTGCCAGCAGCTTAATTACGGTTCCTGACACTGAAGCTTTCTTT
CASSLITVPDTEAFF
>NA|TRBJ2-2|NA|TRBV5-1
TGCGCCAGCAGCTTGGTACAAGCCGGGGAGCTGTTTTTT
CASSLVQAGELFF
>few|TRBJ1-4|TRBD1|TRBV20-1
TGCAGTGCTACGACAGGGGGGAGTGAAAAACTGTTTTTT
CSATTGGSEKLFF
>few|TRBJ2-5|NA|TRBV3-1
TGTGCCAGCAGCCAAAGGAGGCTTCAGGCAGAAGAGACCCAGTACTTC
CASSQRRLQAEETQYF
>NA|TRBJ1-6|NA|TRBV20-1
TGCAGTGCTAGATCCCCCGGTCTGAATTCACCCCTCCACTTT
CSARSPGLNSPLHF
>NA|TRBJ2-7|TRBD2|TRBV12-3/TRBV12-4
TGTGCCAGCAGTTTTTTTTTGGCTAGCGGGAGGAGCTCCTACGAGCAGTACTTC
CASSFFLASGRSSYEQYF
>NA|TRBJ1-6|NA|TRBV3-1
TGTGCCAGCAGCCAAGGGGGGGACACTTCACCCCTCCACTTT
CASSQGGDTSPLHF
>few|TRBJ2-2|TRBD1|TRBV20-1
TGCAGTGCTAGAGATGACAGGGGTACCGGGGAGCTGTTTTTT
CSARDDRGTGELFF
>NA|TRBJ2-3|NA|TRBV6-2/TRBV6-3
TGTGCCAGCAGGACTCTAGGCACAGATACGCAGTATTTT
CASRTLGTDTQYF
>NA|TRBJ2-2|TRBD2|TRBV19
TGTGCCAGTAGCCCCGGGACTAGTAACACCGGGGAGCTGTTTTTT
CASSPGTSNTGELFF
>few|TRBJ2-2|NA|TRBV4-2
TGTGCCAGCAGCCTCACCCCGGACCCACCCGGGGAGCTGTTTTTT
CASSLTPDPPGELFF
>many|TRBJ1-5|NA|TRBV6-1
TGTGCCAGCACAGGAGCAGGGCCTGGCAATCAGCCCCAGCATTTT
CASTGAGPGNQPQHF
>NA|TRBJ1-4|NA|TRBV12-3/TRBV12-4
TGTGCCAGCAGTTTTGTAGGGGGACCTAATGAAGAACTGTTTTTT
CASSFVGGPNEELFF
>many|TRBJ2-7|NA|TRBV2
TGTGCCAGCAGGGGCCCAGGGAAATCCCCCTACGAGCAGTACTTC
CASRGPGKSPYEQYF
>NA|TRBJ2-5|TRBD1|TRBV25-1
TGTGCCAGCAGTGAGGGCGGTCGGCAGGGGGTAGAGACCCAGTACTTC
CASSEGGRQGVETQYF
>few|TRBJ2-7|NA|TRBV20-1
TGCAGTGCTAGAGATGTGGTCACCTCCTACGAGCAGTACTTC
CSARDVVTSYEQYF
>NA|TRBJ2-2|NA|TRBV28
TGTGCCAGCAGTTTTAACGGGGGCTCGAACACCGGGGAGCTGTTTTTT
CASSFNGGSNTGELFF
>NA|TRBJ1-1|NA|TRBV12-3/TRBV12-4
TGTGCCAGCAGTTTACGGTCAGGGGCTGAAGCTTTCTTT
CASSLRSGAEAFF
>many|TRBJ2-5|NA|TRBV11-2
TGTGCCAGCAGCTCACTGGGGGGGGCTTCGGAGACCCAGTACTTC
CASSSLGGASETQYF
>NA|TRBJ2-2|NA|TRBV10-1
TGCGCCAGCAAGGAGCACCAGAACACCGGGGAGCTGTTTTTT
CASKEHQNTGELFF
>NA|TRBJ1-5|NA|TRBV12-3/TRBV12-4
TGTGCCAGCAGCCCGGGGGGGATGGGCAATCAGCCCCAGCATTTT
CASSPGGMGNQPQHF
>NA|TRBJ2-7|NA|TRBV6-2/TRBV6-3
TGTGCCAGCAGTTACTGGGGACCCTACGAGCAGTACTTC
CASSYWGPYEQYF
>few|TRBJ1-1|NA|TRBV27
TGTGCCAGCAGTTTTCGTAGACAGATGAACACTGAAGCTTTCTTT
CASSFRRQMNTEAFF
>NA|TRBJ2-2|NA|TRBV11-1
TGTGCCAGCAGCTTACCGGGGGACACCGGGGAGCTGTTTTTT
CASSLPGDTGELFF
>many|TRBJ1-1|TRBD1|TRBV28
TGTGCCAGTAAACAGGGGCCGGGGAACACTGAAGCTTTCTTT
CASKQGPGNTEAFF